A selection of T cell receptor beta chains follows, all from one sample in a study of vaccination and CD4 T cells after COVID-19. These receptors have no identified antigens. TCRdb recomputed calls from the PCR reads with MiXCR, one row per CDR3 protein. The data hold about 10,000 distinct CDR3 sequences, with 50% to 70% observed a single time. Source material: CD4+ T cells from blood, cultured in vitro. The receptors originated from a human donor who had recovered from COVID-19. Both conserved end residues are part of each CDR3. Each record gives: D gene, V gene, clone size, J gene, CDR3 protein, CDR3 DNA. A D gene is named only where the DNA matches it firmly. Clone sizes are given selectively: once, few, many, or a class where the clone is expanded.

d_gene: NA; v_gene: TRBV7-9; abundance: NA; j_gene: TRBJ1-1; CDR3aa: CASSLGLGNTEAFF; CDR3nt: TGTGCCAGCAGCCTCGGCTTGGGTAACACTGAAGCTTTCTTT
d_gene: NA; v_gene: TRBV21-1; abundance: NA; j_gene: TRBJ1-1; CDR3aa: CASSKVSGETEAFF; CDR3nt: TGTGCCAGCAGCAAAGTTTCGGGTGAAACTGAAGCTTTCTTT
d_gene: NA; v_gene: TRBV6-2/TRBV6-3; abundance: NA; j_gene: TRBJ1-5; CDR3aa: CASSYGRLGGGNQPQHF; CDR3nt: TGTGCCAGCAGTTATGGACGCCTGGGGGGTGGCAATCAGCCCCAGCATTTT
d_gene: NA; v_gene: TRBV30; abundance: NA; j_gene: TRBJ1-5; CDR3aa: CAWSGLGASQPQHF; CDR3nt: TGTGCCTGGAGTGGCTTGGGGGCCAGTCAGCCCCAGCATTTT
d_gene: NA; v_gene: TRBV12-3/TRBV12-4; abundance: few; j_gene: TRBJ1-5; CDR3aa: CASSLWTQPQHF; CDR3nt: TGTGCCAGCAGTTTATGGACCCAGCCCCAGCATTTT
d_gene: NA; v_gene: TRBV6-2/TRBV6-3; abundance: once; j_gene: TRBJ2-1; CDR3aa: CASSYGWGQPGEQFF; CDR3nt: TGTGCCAGCAGTTACGGTTGGGGCCAACCAGGTGAGCAGTTCTTC
d_gene: NA; v_gene: TRBV12-3/TRBV12-4; abundance: NA; j_gene: TRBJ1-3; CDR3aa: CASNSQGSGNTIYF; CDR3nt: TGTGCCAGCAACTCACAGGGTTCTGGAAACACCATATATTTT
d_gene: TRBD2; v_gene: TRBV6-2/TRBV6-3; abundance: few; j_gene: TRBJ2-3; CDR3aa: CASRPRRGDDTDTQYF; CDR3nt: TGTGCCAGCAGACCCAGACGGGGGGATGATACAGATACGCAGTATTTT
d_gene: TRBD1; v_gene: TRBV19; abundance: NA; j_gene: TRBJ1-2; CDR3aa: CASRDRDRTWYYGYTF; CDR3nt: TGTGCCAGCCGGGACAGGGACCGGACGTGGTACTATGGCTACACCTTC
d_gene: TRBD1; v_gene: TRBV11-1; abundance: few; j_gene: TRBJ1-1; CDR3aa: CASSQDRDHHEAFF; CDR3nt: TGTGCCAGCAGCCAGGACAGGGATCACCATGAAGCTTTCTTT
d_gene: NA; v_gene: TRBV28; abundance: NA; j_gene: TRBJ1-2; CDR3aa: CASSLRVNYGYTF; CDR3nt: TGTGCCAGCAGTTTGAGGGTTAACTATGGCTACACCTTC
d_gene: NA; v_gene: TRBV29-1; abundance: NA; j_gene: TRBJ2-1; CDR3aa: CSALTHEQFF; CDR3nt: TGCAGCGCCCTAACCCATGAGCAGTTCTTC
d_gene: TRBD1; v_gene: TRBV7-2; abundance: medium-sized; j_gene: TRBJ2-1; CDR3aa: CASSSQAQGTYEQFF; CDR3nt: TGTGCCAGCAGCTCCCAAGCACAGGGGACCTATGAGCAGTTCTTC
d_gene: NA; v_gene: TRBV7-8; abundance: NA; j_gene: TRBJ2-1; CDR3aa: CASSLVFWKSSYNEQFF; CDR3nt: TGTGCCAGCAGCTTAGTGTTTTGGAAGAGCTCCTACAATGAGCAGTTCTTC
d_gene: NA; v_gene: TRBV6-5; abundance: few; j_gene: TRBJ2-2; CDR3aa: CASSYSIRAANTGELFF; CDR3nt: TGTGCCAGCAGTTACTCCATTAGGGCAGCGAACACCGGGGAGCTGTTTTTT
d_gene: NA; v_gene: TRBV6-1; abundance: few; j_gene: TRBJ1-6; CDR3aa: CASSLRTGDNSPLHF; CDR3nt: TGTGCCAGCAGCCTCAGGACGGGTGATAATTCACCCCTCCACTTT
d_gene: NA; v_gene: TRBV19; abundance: NA; j_gene: TRBJ2-1; CDR3aa: CASSPTEQTYNEQFF; CDR3nt: TGTGCCAGTAGCCCGACAGAGCAGACCTACAATGAGCAGTTCTTC
d_gene: NA; v_gene: TRBV6-1; abundance: few; j_gene: TRBJ1-2; CDR3aa: CASSELTANYGYTF; CDR3nt: TGTGCCAGCAGTGAACTCACAGCTAACTATGGCTACACCTTC
d_gene: NA; v_gene: TRBV21-1; abundance: few; j_gene: TRBJ1-2; CDR3aa: CASSKGLSGEGYGYTF; CDR3nt: TGTGCCAGCAGCAAAGGGTTATCAGGGGAGGGCTATGGCTACACCTTC
d_gene: NA; v_gene: TRBV7-9; abundance: NA; j_gene: TRBJ2-2; CDR3aa: CASSLNPGIIGELFF; CDR3nt: TGTGCCAGCAGCCTCAATCCCGGGATAATCGGGGAGCTGTTTTTT
d_gene: NA; v_gene: TRBV7-8; abundance: NA; j_gene: TRBJ1-1; CDR3aa: CAAGVSMNTEAFF; CDR3nt: TGTGCCGCGGGCGTTTCCATGAACACTGAAGCTTTCTTT
d_gene: NA; v_gene: TRBV5-1; abundance: NA; j_gene: TRBJ2-3; CDR3aa: CASSLVGARTDTQYF; CDR3nt: TGCGCCAGCAGCTTGGTGGGGGCTCGCACAGATACGCAGTATTTT
d_gene: NA; v_gene: TRBV12-3/TRBV12-4; abundance: NA; j_gene: TRBJ1-2; CDR3aa: CASSSRARGYTF; CDR3nt: TGTGCCAGCAGTTCCAGGGCTCGGGGCTACACCTTC
d_gene: NA; v_gene: TRBV2; abundance: medium-sized; j_gene: TRBJ1-1; CDR3aa: CASFRDSNTEAFF; CDR3nt: TGTGCCAGCTTTCGGGACTCGAACACTGAAGCTTTCTTT
d_gene: NA; v_gene: TRBV20-1; abundance: NA; j_gene: TRBJ2-5; CDR3aa: CSASPPGVETQYF; CDR3nt: TGCAGTGCTTCCCCGCCGGGCGTAGAGACCCAGTACTTC
d_gene: TRBD2; v_gene: TRBV20-1; abundance: NA; j_gene: TRBJ2-7; CDR3aa: CSARCGLAGREQYF; CDR3nt: TGCAGTGCTAGATGTGGACTAGCGGGACGGGAGCAGTACTTC
d_gene: NA; v_gene: TRBV7-9; abundance: few; j_gene: TRBJ2-3; CDR3aa: CASSLDAGGLRDTQYF; CDR3nt: TGTGCCAGCAGCTTAGATGCAGGCGGCCTTAGGGATACGCAGTATTTT